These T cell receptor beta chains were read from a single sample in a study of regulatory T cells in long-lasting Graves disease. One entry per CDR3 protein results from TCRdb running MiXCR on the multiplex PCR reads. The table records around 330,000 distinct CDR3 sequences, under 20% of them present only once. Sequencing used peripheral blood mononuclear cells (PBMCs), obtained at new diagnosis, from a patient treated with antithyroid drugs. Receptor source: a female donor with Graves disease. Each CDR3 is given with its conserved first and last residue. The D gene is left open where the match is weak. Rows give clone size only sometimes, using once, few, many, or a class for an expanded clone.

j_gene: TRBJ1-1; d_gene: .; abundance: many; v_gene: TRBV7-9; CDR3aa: CASSLASVRDKAFF; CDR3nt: TGTGCCAGCAGCTTAGCGAGTGTGAGGGATAAAGCTTTCTTT
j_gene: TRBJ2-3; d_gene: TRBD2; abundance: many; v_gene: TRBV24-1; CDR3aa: CATSDFGAGERGDTQYF; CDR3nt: TGTGCCACCAGTGATTTTGGAGCGGGAGAGCGGGGAGATACGCAGTATTTT
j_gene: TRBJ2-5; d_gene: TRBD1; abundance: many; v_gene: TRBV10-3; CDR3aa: CAISPPGQGAETQYF; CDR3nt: TGTGCCATCAGTCCCCCGGGACAGGGGGCCGAGACCCAGTACTTC
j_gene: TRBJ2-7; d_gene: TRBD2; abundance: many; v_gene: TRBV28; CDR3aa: CASSPRGSGRSEQYF; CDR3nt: TGTGCCAGCAGTCCGCGGGGCAGCGGGAGAAGCGAGCAGTACTTC
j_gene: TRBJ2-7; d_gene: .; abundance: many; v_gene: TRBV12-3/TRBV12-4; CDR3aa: CASSSSWGEQYF; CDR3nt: TGTGCCAGCAGTTCCTCATGGGGAGAGCAGTACTTC
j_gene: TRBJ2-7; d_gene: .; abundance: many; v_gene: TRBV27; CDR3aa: CASSYPGRPTYEQYF; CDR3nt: TGTGCCAGCAGTTATCCCGGCAGGCCCACCTACGAGCAGTACTTC
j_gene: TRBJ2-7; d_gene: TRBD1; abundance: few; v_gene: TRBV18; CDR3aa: CASSPTGQGFRYEQYF; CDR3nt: TGTGCCAGCTCACCGACGGGACAGGGGTTTCGCTACGAGCAGTACTTC
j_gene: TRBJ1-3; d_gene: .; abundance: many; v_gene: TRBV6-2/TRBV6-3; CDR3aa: CASSVQAGNTIYF; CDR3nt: TGTGCCAGCAGTGTACAGGCTGGAAACACCATATATTTT
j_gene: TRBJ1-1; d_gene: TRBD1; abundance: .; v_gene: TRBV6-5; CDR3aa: CASSYCGQGAEAFF; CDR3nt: TGTGCCAGCAGTTACTGCGGACAGGGCGCTGAAGCTTTCTTT
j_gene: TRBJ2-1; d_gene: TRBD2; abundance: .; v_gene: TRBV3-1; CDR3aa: CASSHPTSGRADGQFF; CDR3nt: TGTGCCAGCAGCCACCCGACTAGCGGGAGGGCCGATGGGCAGTTCTTC
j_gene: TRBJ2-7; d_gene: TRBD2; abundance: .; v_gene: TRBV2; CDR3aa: CASLLPGTSGSSYEQYF; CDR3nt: TGTGCCAGCCTGCTACCAGGGACTAGCGGAAGCTCCTACGAGCAGTACTTC
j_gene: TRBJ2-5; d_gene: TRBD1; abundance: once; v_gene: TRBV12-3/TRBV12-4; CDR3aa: CASSSWTGGGETQYF; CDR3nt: TGTGCCAGCAGTTCGTGGACAGGGGGCGGAGAGACCCAGTACTTC
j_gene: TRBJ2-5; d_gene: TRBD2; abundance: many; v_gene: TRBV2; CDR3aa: CASSGHEEREVLSKETQYF; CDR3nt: TGTGCCAGCAGTGGACATGAGGAGCGGGAGGTTCTATCCAAAGAGACCCAGTACTTC
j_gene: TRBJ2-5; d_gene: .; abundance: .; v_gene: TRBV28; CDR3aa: CASSLSWGAQETQYF; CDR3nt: TGTGCCAGCAGTTTAAGTTGGGGGGCGCAAGAGACCCAGTACTTC